The sequence of this TCR beta chain was determined in a study of a mutant IDH1 vaccine in newly diagnosed glioma. As for the study in general: Treated patients had a mean age of roughly 44 years and a sex split that was around 60% male and approximately 40% female. Overall study results and limits: Immune responses induced by the vaccine were seen in around 93% of patients, spanning multiple MHC alleles. Pseudoprogression apparently tracked independently of changes in top peripheral T cell clonotypes.

The CDR3 extends over 14 amino acids. V trimming: 6 bases; J trimming: 5 bases; junction bases outside the gene matches: 9. Germline V gives CDR1 LGHNA, CDR2 YNFKEQ. Comment on this clone: Its specificity is not known.

Assay used: immunoSEQ multiplex PCR; TCRdb lists only in-frame clones, some missing. This sample yields approximately 50,000 clones, of which around 85% are seen a single time; about 1.6% belongs to the top ten. Specified time point: week 35, safety follow-up. With topical imiquimod, each dose of the vaccine consisted of 300 ug of mutant IDH1 20-mer peptide. During weeks 1, 3, 5, 7, 11, 15, 19 and 23, patients received eight vaccinations. This receptor was obtained from a man aged 35-49 years with glioma. The chain carries TRBV4-2 and TRBJ2-7; 8 bases fit TRBD1. Material: PBMCs, obtained from a glioma patient whose treatment included an IDH1 peptide vaccine. The CDR3 region is CASSPPGTGNEQYF. The CDR3 DNA follows: TGTGCCAGCAGTCCCCCCGGGACAGGAAACGAGCAGTACTTC.